This entry is about one TCR beta chain. This entry comes from a study of PD-L1 blockade in urothelial cancer. Here immunoSEQ multiplex PCR was the method, and the copy in TCRdb shows in-frame clones only, minus some. The sample yields about 51,000 clones, around 84% seen once. Trimming removed 4 bases from V and 1 base from J, with 21 bases in between. Germline values: CDR1 SGHRS, CDR2 YFSETQ. The CDR3 runs 19 residues. Time point defined: pretreatment peripheral blood. Patients had urothelial carcinoma that was locally advanced or metastatic. The origin of this receptor is a man between 60 and 75 years old with urothelial cancer. The sample consisted of PBMCs, taken around atezolizumab (anti-PD-L1) treatment. The chain employs TRBV5-1 and TRBJ2-6; weak D call: TRBD1 (5 bases). CDR3 amino acids: CASSLEAPGIGSGANVLTF. CDR3 DNA sequence: TGCGCCAGCAGCCTGGAAGCGCCAGGGATAGGGTCTGGGGCCAACGTCCTGACTTTC.